These 6 T cell receptor beta chains were all obtained from the same sample, sequenced in a study of chemoradiotherapy in HPV16-positive cancers. Here immunoSEQ multiplex PCR was the method, and the copy in TCRdb shows in-frame clones only, minus some. Of roughly 1,800 clones in the sample, approximately 73% were seen once. Source: tumor tissue, taken from a patient who underwent chemoradiotherapy. Every receptor here comes from a human donor with HPV-associated anogenital cancer.

The chain employs TRBV5-1 and TRBJ1-6; 7 bases fit TRBD1. The germline CDR1 and CDR2 sequences are SGHRS and YFSETQ. J was trimmed by 5 bases and V by 3 bases; bases with no gene match: 5. The CDR3 is made up of 15 amino acids. CDR3 nucleotide sequence: TGCGCCAGCAGCTCCCAGGGGGGGGATAATTCACCCCTCCACTTT. As protein: CASSSQGGDNSPLHF.

V and J are TRBV7-9 and TRBJ1-1; D is unresolved. In germline, CDR1 is SEHNR, CDR2 FQNEAQ (reference sequence). Trimming took 3 bases from V and 1 from J, leaving 6 bases between them. This CDR3 comprises 13 residues. CDR3 in amino acids: CASSFAGNTEAFF. The CDR3 nucleotides read TGTGCCAGCAGCTTCGCGGGGAACACTGAAGCTTTCTTT. The full variable domain, with the rest looked up from reference TRBV7-9 and TRBJ1-1, is DTGVSQNPRHKITKRGQNVTFRCDPISEHNRLYWYRQTLGQGPEFLTYFQNEAQLEKSRLLSDRFSAERPKGSFSTLEIQRTEQGDSAMYLCASSFAGNTEAFFGQGTRLTVV.

The rearrangement joins TRBV5-1 to TRBJ2-7; the D is unclear. The CDR3 has 14 residues. The germline CDR1 and CDR2 sequences are SGHRS and YFSETQ. Trimming cost V 0 bases and J 5 bases, with 12 bases left between them. CDR3 region: CASSLEGWWDEQYF. CDR3 nucleotide sequence: TGCGCCAGCAGCTTGGAGGGTTGGTGGGACGAGCAGTACTTC.

The J gene is TRBJ1-1, the V gene TRBV27, with D uncertain. CDR3 length: 14 amino acids. CDR1 MNHEY and CDR2 SMNVEV come from the germline V gene (reference sequence). Between the trimmed V and J ends, which lost 0 bases and 7 bases, there was a span of 12 bases. The CDR3 is CASSLSRSVGEAFF. The CDR3 DNA reads as TGTGCCAGCAGTTTATCCCGAAGTGTGGGTGAAGCTTTCTTT.

V is TRBV27 and J is TRBJ2-3; D assignment may be TRBD1 or TRBD2 (5 bases each). Germline loops: CDR1 MNHEY, CDR2 SMNVEV (reference sequence). The ends were cut back, 3 bases at V and 4 bases at J, with 8 bases in the middle. CDR3 length: 13 residues. Here the CDR3 DNA reads TGTGCCAGCAGTTTCGGGGCTGCAGATACGCAGTATTTT. It translates to CASSFGAADTQYF.

This clone was seen a few times. This chain uses TRBV5-4 with TRBJ1-1, with D unclear. Trimming pared 6 bases from V and 3 bases from J, leaving 15 bases between. The V gene's germline CDR1 is SGHNT and CDR2 YYREEE (reference sequence). This CDR3 has 14 amino acids. The CDR3 loop is CASTRPGVYTEAFF. The CDR3 DNA reads as TGTGCCAGCACCCGGCCAGGAGTTTACACTGAAGCTTTCTTT. The full variable domain, completed using reference TRBV5-4 and TRBJ1-1, is ETGVTQSPTHLIKTRGQQVTLRCSSQSGHNTVSWYQQALGQGPQFIFQYYREEENGRGNFPPRFSGLQFPNYSSELNVNALELDDSALYLCASTRPGVYTEAFFGQGTRLTVV.